The 8 T cell receptor beta chains presented below share a single source sample, sequenced in a study of blood T cell repertoires in COVID-19. Data came from immunoSEQ multiplex PCR; TCRdb stores just in-frame clones and leaves some out. Of 200,000 to 300,000 clones listed, 70% to 90% are singletons. The sample was peripheral blood. All receptors derive from a man over 45 with acute or convalescent COVID-19.

This CDR3 reads CASMRGQRIYEQYF. The DNA of the CDR3 is TGCGCCAGCATGCGGGGACAGCGGATCTACGAGCAGTACTTC. This rearrangement joins TRBV10-2 to TRBJ2-7, with D possibly being TRBD1 (7 bases). The germline CDR1 and CDR2 sequences are WSHSY and SAAADI. The CDR3 runs to 14 residues. With 7 bases removed from V and 3 bases from J, the gap between germline ends came to 16 bases.

The gene calls are TRBV25-1 and TRBJ2-7; possible D gene TRBD1, 6 bases. Germline V gene sequence: CDR1 MGHDK, CDR2 SYGVNS. The V end was cut by 5 bases, the J end by 6 bases, with 11 bases between. The CDR3 covers 12 residues. The CDR3 DNA reads TGTGCCAGCAGTCTACGCAGGGGCGAGCAGTACTTC. As protein: CASSLRRGEQYF.

This chain links TRBV7-9 with TRBJ1-1, with TRBD1 identical over 8 bases. Germline V CDR1 and CDR2: SEHNR, FQNEAQ (reference sequence). After removal of 1 base from V and 7 bases from J, the junction contained 5 bases not matched to a gene. This CDR3 is 14 amino acids long. The CDR3 spells CASSLGQGAGEAFF. The CDR3 DNA follows: TGTGCCAGCAGCTTAGGCCAGGGGGCCGGTGAAGCTTTCTTT.

The rearrangement links TRBV12-5 to TRBJ2-7; TRBD2 matches 13 bases. The trim removed 1 base at V and 11 bases at J, leaving 14 bases unmatched. This CDR3 region has 17 residues. Germline loops: CDR1 LGHNT, CDR2 FRNRAP. The CDR3 DNA sequence: TGTGCTAGTGGTTTGGGACTAGCGGGGGGCCAACGCCGTTCAAAGTACTTC. Translating it yields CASGLGLAGGQRRSKYF.

V and J are TRBV10-1 and TRBJ2-5; D is possibly TRBD2 (6 bases). The CDR3 is 14 residues long. The V gene's germline CDR1 is WNHNN and CDR2 SYGVQD (reference sequence). The V end lost 6 bases, the J end lost 2 bases, and 13 bases lay between the germline ends. The CDR3 DNA follows: TGCGCCAGCAGCCCCTCTGCGGGGCAAGAGACCCAGTACTTC. The encoded protein is CASSPSAGQETQYF.

This rearrangement joins TRBV6-5 to TRBJ2-7, with D perhaps TRBD2 (6 bases). The V end lost 6 bases, the J end lost 7 bases, and 19 bases lay between the germline ends. Germline-derived CDR1 and CDR2 are MNHEY and SVGAGI. CDR3 length equals 14 residues. CDR3 protein: CASSRDSRVGEQYF. The CDR3 DNA follows: TGTGCCAGCAGCCGGGACTCCAGGGTGGGGGAGCAGTACTTC.

The sample holds a few counts of this clone. The chain recombines TRBV10-3 with TRBJ1-5; D perhaps matches TRBD1 (6 bases). The ends were cut back, 0 bases at V and 5 bases at J, with 11 bases in the middle. Germline loops: CDR1 ENHRY, CDR2 SYGVKD. This CDR3 spans 15 amino acids. CDR3 DNA sequence: TGTGCCATCAGTGAGTCCGGGACACATTATCAGCCCCAGCATTTT. The encoded protein is CAISESGTHYQPQHF.

The chain couples TRBV28 to TRBJ1-5, with 7 bases aligning to TRBD1. J was trimmed by 3 bases and V by 6 bases; bases with no gene match: 8. The CDR3 runs to 15 residues. Per the germline V gene, CDR1 is MDHEN and CDR2 is SYDVKM. The CDR3 sequence is CASSPGGPSNQPQHF. CDR3 nucleotide sequence: TGTGCCAGCAGCCCAGGGGGTCCTTCCAATCAGCCCCAGCATTTT.